This T cell receptor beta chain was profiled in a study of blood T cell repertoires in COVID-19. Background on the study: Some COVID-19 samples were acute and others convalescent; all came from the United States, Italy and Spain.

The CDR3 spans 16 residues. Germline CDR1 is SGHNT and CDR2 is YYREEE (reference sequence). V lost 3 bases, J lost 7 bases, and 10 bases stayed unmatched. Assay used: immunoSEQ multiplex PCR; TCRdb lists only in-frame clones, some missing. The repertoire holds about 83,000 clones, with 85% to 90% as singletons. The receptor's source is a woman at least 80 years old in a cohort sampled during active or convalescent COVID-19. This chain joins TRBV5-4 and TRBJ1-6; 7 bases map to TRBD1. The sample consisted of peripheral blood. The CDR3 nucleotides are TGTGCCAGCAGCTCCTTTCGACAGGGAAGGAATTCACCCCTCCACTTT. Translating it yields CASSSFRQGRNSPLHF.